This T cell receptor beta chain was recorded in a study of T cells in Graves' hyperthyroidism and ophthalmopathy. Amplification of TCR beta CDR3 regions used RNA as the template. The HTBI primer set was used in a first-round RT-PCR of the TCR CDR3. From the multiplex PCR reads, TCRdb called clonotypes with MiXCR, one entry per CDR3 protein. Of 300,000 to 450,000 distinct CDR3 sequences in the sample, 20% to 25% were seen once. The study enrolled patients aged 18 to 65 with newly diagnosed hyperthyroidism of under 2 months' duration. Any patient presenting with uncontrolled infection, other autoimmune disease, pregnancy or lactation was left out. In its sample, this clonotype was seen a few times. V was trimmed by 7 bases and J by 1 base, leaving 10 bases between them. The CDR3 has 13 amino acids. CDR1 is MNHNS and CDR2 is SASEGT in the germline V gene.

The sequence derives from a man aged 50-60 years with Graves' hyperthyroidism. Sequenced material: blood. The V call is TRBV6-1, the J call TRBJ1-1; the D is unclear. CDR3 coding DNA: TGTGCCAGCATAGATTCCCCGAACACTGAAGCTTTCTTT. This encodes CASIDSPNTEAFF.